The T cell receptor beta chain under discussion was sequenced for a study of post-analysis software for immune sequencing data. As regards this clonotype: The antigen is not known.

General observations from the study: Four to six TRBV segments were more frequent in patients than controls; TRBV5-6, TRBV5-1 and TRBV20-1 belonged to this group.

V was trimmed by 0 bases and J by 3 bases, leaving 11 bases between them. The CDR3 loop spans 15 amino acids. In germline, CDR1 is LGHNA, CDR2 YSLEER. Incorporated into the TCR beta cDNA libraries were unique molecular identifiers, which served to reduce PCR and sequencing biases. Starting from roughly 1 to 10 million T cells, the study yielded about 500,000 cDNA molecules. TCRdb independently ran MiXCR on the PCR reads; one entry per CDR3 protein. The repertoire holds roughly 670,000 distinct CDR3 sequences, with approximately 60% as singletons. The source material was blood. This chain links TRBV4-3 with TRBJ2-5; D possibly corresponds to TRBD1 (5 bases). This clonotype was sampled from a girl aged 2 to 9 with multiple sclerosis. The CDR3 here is CASSQDRQGEETQYF. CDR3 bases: TGCGCCAGCAGCCAAGATCGGCAGGGCGAAGAGACCCAGTACTTC.